Below, 19 T cell receptor beta chains from the same sample are listed, as sequenced in a study of blood T cell repertoires in COVID-19. Method: immunoSEQ multiplex PCR; TCRdb's copy keeps in-frame clones and lacks some. The top ten clones hold about a tenth of a sample with hundreds of thousands of clones, approximately 89% of them seen once. The specimen was peripheral blood. These receptors were obtained from a woman in her sixties or seventies with COVID-19, enrolled during active disease.

This sequence joins TRBV9 and TRBJ2-7; TRBD1 aligns across 10 bases. The V gene's germline CDR1 is SGDLS and CDR2 YYNGEE. The CDR3 consists of 17 residues. J gave up 1 base and V 2 bases, and 9 bases lay outside the gene matches. The CDR3 DNA follows: TGTGCCAGCAGCGTTGGGGACAGGGGATCCCCTTCCTACGAGCAGTACTTC. Translated, it gives CASSVGDRGSPSYEQYF. Looking up the rest from reference TRBV9 and TRBJ2-7 gives the full variable domain: DSGVTQTPKHLITATGQRVTLRCSPRSGDLSVYWYQQSLDQGLQFLIQYYNGEERAKGNILERFSAQQFPDLHSELNLSSLELGDSALYFCASSVGDRGSPSYEQYFGPGTRLTVT.

The chain uses TRBV5-6 and TRBJ2-7; the match to TRBD2 covers 7 bases. Germline loops: CDR1 SGHDT, CDR2 YYEEEE. The CDR3 has 16 residues. V lost 4 bases to trimming and J lost 1 base; unmatched junction nucleotides: 11. CDR3 protein: CASSAGFGGRSYEQYF. DNA for the CDR3: TGTGCCAGCAGCGCTGGGTTCGGCGGGAGATCCTACGAGCAGTACTTC.

The CDR3 nucleotides are TGTGCCAGCAGTTTTGACAGGCCCTATGGCTACACCTTC. This translates into CASSFDRPYGYTF. The chain recombines TRBV28 with TRBJ1-2; possible D gene TRBD1, 6 bases. The ends were cut back, 3 bases at V and 4 bases at J, with 9 bases in the middle. Germline CDR1 is MDHEN and CDR2 is SYDVKM. The CDR3 runs to 13 residues.

The V and J genes are TRBV30 and TRBJ1-5, with TRBD1 matching over 8 bases. This CDR3 is built from 13 residues. V trimming: 4 bases; J trimming: 2 bases; junction bases outside the gene matches: 1. CDR1 and CDR2 (germline): GTSNPN, SVGIG (reference sequence). The CDR3 bases are TGTGCCTGGATGACAGGGGGCAATCAGCCCCAGCATTTT. It translates to CAWMTGGNQPQHF.

The chain couples TRBV28 to TRBJ2-7; 11 nucleotides align to TRBD1. The CDR3 covers 15 residues. CDR1 and CDR2 from the germline V gene are MDHEN and SYDVKM. V dropped 5 bases and J dropped 2; count of bases not matched to a gene: 5. DNA of the CDR3: TGTGCCAGCAGTGCACCGGGACAGGGGGCCTACGAGCAGTACTTC. Translated: CASSAPGQGAYEQYF.

This clone was detected a few times. The J gene is TRBJ1-2, the V gene TRBV5-6; weak D call: TRBD1 (5 bases). Germline assignment: CDR1 SGHDT and CDR2 YYEEEE. The CDR3 extends over 15 amino acids. V lost 3 bases and J 8 bases, leaving 20 bases between the germline ends. CDR3 coding DNA: TGTGCCAGCAGCTCGCAGGGCGGGGTTTTTTGGGGCTACACCTTC. Translation: CASSSQGGVFWGYTF. Based on the CDR3 plus reference TRBV5-6 and TRBJ1-2, the full variable domain is DAGVTQSPTHLIKTRGQQVTLRCSPKSGHDTVSWYQQALGQGPQFIFQYYEEEERQRGNFPDRFSGHQFPNYSSELNVNALLLGDSALYLCASSSQGGVFWGYTFGSGTRLTVV.

The rearrangement uses TRBV6-5 and TRBJ1-4; TRBD1 might be the D (5 bases). V was trimmed by 2 bases and J by 8 bases, leaving 15 bases between them. The CDR3 contains 15 residues. Germline V gene lookup returns CDR1 MNHEY and CDR2 SVGAGI. CDR3 sequence (DNA): TGTGCCAGCAGTTACCGCGGGGGGAGGAACGAAAAACTGTTTTTT. Protein product: CASSYRGGRNEKLFF.

The rearrangement joins TRBV28 to TRBJ1-1; 10 bases map to TRBD1. Germline lookup yields CDR1 MDHEN and CDR2 SYDVKM. The CDR3 length is 16 residues. V gave up 6 bases and J gave up 5 bases; unmatched junction bases: 12. The CDR3 reads CASRPLDRGKRTEAFF. The CDR3, as DNA: TGTGCCAGCAGACCCCTGGACAGGGGGAAAAGAACTGAAGCTTTCTTT.

This clone has a single count. The J gene is TRBJ2-1, the V gene TRBV4-1; TRBD2 agrees at 11 bases. The CDR3 totals 19 residues. Trimming removed 2 bases from V and 3 bases from J; junction bases left unmatched: 12. Germline CDR1 MGHRA, CDR2 YSYEKL. CDR3 DNA sequence: TGCGCCAGCAGCCAACTGGGACTAGCGGTCCCCGTGCGCTACAATGAGCAGTTCTTC. The encoded protein is CASSQLGLAVPVRYNEQFF.

This sequence joins TRBV3-1 (or the pseudogene TRBV3-2) and TRBJ1-2; D is uncertain. V lost 4 bases, J lost 8 bases, and 8 bases lay in between. The length of the CDR3 is 11 residues. The germline V gene encodes CDR1 LGHDT and CDR2 YNNKEL (reference sequence). CDR3 residues: CASSLSPGYTF. CDR3 coding DNA: TGTGCCAGCAGCCTATCTCCCGGCTACACCTTC.

The chain combines TRBV13 with TRBJ2-2; 12 bases fit TRBD1. This CDR3 region has 17 residues. CDR1 and CDR2 (germline): PRHDT, FYEKMQ (reference sequence). The trim removed 0 bases at V and 4 bases at J, leaving 3 bases unmatched. The chain's CDR3 is CASSLGGQGAITGELFF. The CDR3, as DNA: TGTGCCAGCAGCTTAGGGGGACAGGGGGCAATCACCGGGGAGCTGTTTTTT. Full variable domain (remainder filled in from reference TRBV13 and TRBJ2-2): AAGVIQSPRHLIKEKRETATLKCYPIPRHDTVYWYQQGPGQDPQFLISFYEKMQSDKGSIPDRFSAQQFSDYHSELNMSSLELGDSALYFCASSLGGQGAITGELFFGEGSRLTVL.

The V and J genes are TRBV6-6 and TRBJ2-5, with D tentatively TRBD1 (7 bases). V lost 7 bases and J lost 5, with 11 bases in between. The germline CDR1 and CDR2 sequences are MNHNY and SVGAGI (reference sequence). CDR3 length equals 12 residues. This CDR3 is CASKAGQETQYF. The CDR3, as DNA: TGTGCCAGCAAGGCGGGACAGGAGACCCAGTACTTC.

The chain recombines TRBV6-5 with TRBJ1-1, with 10 nucleotides matching TRBD1. The CDR3 has 12 residues. CDR1 and CDR2 from the germline V gene are MNHEY and SVGAGI. The ends lost 5 bases at V and 11 bases at J; junction bases unmatched: 5. The CDR3, as DNA: TGTGCCAGCAGTACCGGGACAGGGGAGGCTTTCTTT. It codes for CASSTGTGEAFF.

The V and J genes are TRBV19 and TRBJ2-7; D remains ambiguous. Germline V gives CDR1 LNHDA, CDR2 SQIVND (reference sequence). V lost 4 bases, J lost 4 bases, and 14 bases lay in between. This CDR3 comprises 14 residues. CDR3 sequence (DNA): TGTGCCAGTAGTACAAACATAGACACGTACGAGCAGTACTTC. Amino acids: CASSTNIDTYEQYF.

V and J are TRBV28 and TRBJ1-2; 10 nucleotides align to TRBD1. The germline gives CDR1 MDHEN, CDR2 SYDVKM. The length of the CDR3 is 16 residues. With V trimmed by 5 bases and J by 4 bases, 10 bases remained unmatched. The CDR3 spells CASSGTGQGIVYGYTF. In DNA, the CDR3 is TGTGCCAGCAGTGGCACGGGACAGGGGATTGTCTATGGCTACACCTTC.

The J gene is TRBJ1-4, the V gene TRBV18; 9 nucleotides match TRBD1. The V and J ends lost 4 bases and 8 bases, in that order; junction bases with no gene match: 5. The CDR3 runs 14 residues. Germline CDR1 and CDR2: KGHSH and LQKENI. CDR3 loop: CASSLRDREEKLFF. DNA of the CDR3: TGTGCCAGCTCACTCCGGGACAGGGAGGAAAAACTGTTTTTT.

This clone was seen a single time. The chain joins TRBV11-3 to TRBJ2-7; a weak D match, TRBD2 (6 bases). This CDR3 is built from 14 residues. The V and J ends lost 4 bases and 2 bases respectively, with 12 bases between them. The germline gives CDR1 SGHNT, CDR2 YENEEA. CDR3 sequence: CASSSLEGTYEQYF. The CDR3 DNA is TGTGCCAGCAGCTCTCTGGAGGGTACCTACGAGCAGTACTTC.

This sequence joins TRBV7-2 and TRBJ2-6; TRBD2 aligns across 8 bases. This CDR3 is 21 amino acids long. Trimming cost V 0 bases and J 2 bases; bases outside gene matches: 15. The germline V gene encodes CDR1 SGHTA and CDR2 FQGNSA. CDR3 nucleotide sequence: TGTGCCAGCAGCTTAGCGCATTCGTACTTGCGGGAGGTGCCTGGGGCCAACGTCCTGACTTTC. Translation gives CASSLAHSYLREVPGANVLTF. Full variable domain (outside the CDR3, taken from reference TRBV7-2 and TRBJ2-6): GAGVSQSPSNKVTEKGKDVELRCDPISGHTALYWYRQSLGQGLEFLIYFQGNSAPDKSGLPSDRFSAERTGGSVSTLTIQRTQQEDSAVYLCASSLAHSYLREVPGANVLTFGAGSRLTVL.

The count of this clone is one. The rearrangement joins TRBV27 to TRBJ2-7; TRBD2 aligns across 11 bases. Trimming at V came to 1 base and at J to 7 bases, leaving 12 bases not matched to a gene. CDR1 is MNHEY, CDR2 SMNVEV, per germline (reference sequence). There are 17 residues in the CDR3. CDR3 region: CASSLLSSGRLMGEQYF. The CDR3 coding sequence is TGTGCCAGCAGTTTATTGTCTAGCGGGAGGCTCATGGGGGAGCAGTACTTC.